The rows below give T cell receptor beta chains drawn from one sample of a study of T cell repertoires in cytomegalovirus infection. In TCRdb, the reads were re-called with MiXCR into one record per CDR3 protein. This sample has about 490,000 distinct CDR3 sequences, with approximately 10% found just once. Sequencing was performed on PBMCs. The receptors stem from a human donor in good health (CMV status not recorded). Some clones in this sample may be carry-over from other donors' samples. Both conserved end residues are part of each CDR3. Fields, in order: J gene, clone size, D gene, V gene, CDR3 protein, CDR3 DNA. The D gene is left open where the match is weak. The size field reads once, few, many or a size class.

j_call: TRBJ2-1; clone_size: many; d_call: NA; v_call: TRBV6-5; cdr3_aa: CASSRGAGRNEQFF; cdr3_nt: TGTGCCAGCAGTCGGGGGGCAGGACGCAATGAGCAGTTCTTC
j_call: TRBJ2-5; clone_size: many; d_call: TRBD1; v_call: TRBV11-3; cdr3_aa: CASSEQGPPKETQYF; cdr3_nt: TGTGCCAGCAGTGAACAGGGGCCTCCAAAAGAGACCCAGTACTTC
j_call: TRBJ2-1; clone_size: many; d_call: TRBD1; v_call: TRBV7-6; cdr3_aa: CASSPWTGKRNQQFF; cdr3_nt: TGTGCCAGCAGCCCCTGGACAGGGAAGCGAAATCAGCAGTTCTTC
j_call: TRBJ1-6; clone_size: many; d_call: NA; v_call: TRBV7-8; cdr3_aa: CASSLGRVNSPLHF; cdr3_nt: TGTGCCAGCAGCCTTGGACGGGTCAATTCACCCCTCCACTTT
j_call: TRBJ2-1; clone_size: many; d_call: NA; v_call: TRBV28; cdr3_aa: CASSGGPLYNEQFF; cdr3_nt: TGTGCCAGCAGTGGGGGCCCGTTGTACAATGAGCAGTTCTTC
j_call: TRBJ1-1; clone_size: many; d_call: NA; v_call: TRBV7-8; cdr3_aa: CASSDTNEAFF; cdr3_nt: TGTGCCAGCAGCGATACAAATGAAGCTTTCTTT
j_call: TRBJ2-6; clone_size: many; d_call: TRBD2; v_call: TRBV12-5; cdr3_aa: CASGSSGANVLTF; cdr3_nt: TGTGCCAGCGGGAGCTCTGGGGCCAACGTCCTGACTTTC
j_call: TRBJ2-7; clone_size: many; d_call: TRBD2; v_call: TRBV7-8; cdr3_aa: CASSGRATYEQYF; cdr3_nt: TGTGCCAGCAGCGGGAGGGCCACCTACGAGCAGTACTTC
j_call: TRBJ1-1; clone_size: once; d_call: NA; v_call: TRBV2; cdr3_aa: CASSEAGVTVAFF; cdr3_nt: TGTGCCAGCAGCGAAGCAGGGGTCACTGTAGCTTTCTTT
j_call: TRBJ2-3; clone_size: many; d_call: TRBD2; v_call: TRBV2; cdr3_aa: CASRGGLAVRTDTQYF; cdr3_nt: TGTGCCAGCAGGGGGGGACTAGCGGTGAGAACAGATACGCAGTATTTT
j_call: TRBJ1-1; clone_size: many; d_call: NA; v_call: TRBV5-1; cdr3_aa: CASSLGVQGRGTEAFF; cdr3_nt: TGCGCCAGCAGCTTGGGTGTGCAGGGGAGAGGAACTGAAGCTTTCTTT
j_call: TRBJ1-3; clone_size: few; d_call: NA; v_call: TRBV2; cdr3_aa: CASSGGRRGNTIYF; cdr3_nt: TGTGCCAGCAGTGGAGGACGGAGGGGAAACACCATATATTTT
j_call: TRBJ1-1; clone_size: many; d_call: NA; v_call: TRBV7-2; cdr3_aa: CASSPRLDRSTEAFF; cdr3_nt: TGTGCCAGCAGCCCCCGACTGGACCGGAGCACTGAAGCTTTCTTT
j_call: TRBJ2-5; clone_size: many; d_call: NA; v_call: TRBV7-9; cdr3_aa: CASSLGARQETQYF; cdr3_nt: TGTGCCAGCAGCTTAGGTGCCAGACAAGAGACCCAGTACTTC
j_call: TRBJ2-7; clone_size: many; d_call: TRBD2; v_call: TRBV7-8; cdr3_aa: CASSLILAGGPPEQYF; cdr3_nt: TGTGCCAGCAGCTTAATCCTAGCGGGAGGGCCACCTGAGCAGTACTTC
j_call: TRBJ1-3; clone_size: many; d_call: NA; v_call: TRBV7-9; cdr3_aa: CASSRPTPSSGNTIYF; cdr3_nt: TGTGCCAGCAGCCGTCCGACCCCGAGCTCTGGAAACACCATATATTTT
j_call: TRBJ1-3; clone_size: few; d_call: TRBD1; v_call: TRBV7-9; cdr3_aa: CASSSAQGVVGNTIYF; cdr3_nt: TGTGCCAGCAGCTCTGCCCAGGGGGTCGTTGGAAACACCATATATTTT